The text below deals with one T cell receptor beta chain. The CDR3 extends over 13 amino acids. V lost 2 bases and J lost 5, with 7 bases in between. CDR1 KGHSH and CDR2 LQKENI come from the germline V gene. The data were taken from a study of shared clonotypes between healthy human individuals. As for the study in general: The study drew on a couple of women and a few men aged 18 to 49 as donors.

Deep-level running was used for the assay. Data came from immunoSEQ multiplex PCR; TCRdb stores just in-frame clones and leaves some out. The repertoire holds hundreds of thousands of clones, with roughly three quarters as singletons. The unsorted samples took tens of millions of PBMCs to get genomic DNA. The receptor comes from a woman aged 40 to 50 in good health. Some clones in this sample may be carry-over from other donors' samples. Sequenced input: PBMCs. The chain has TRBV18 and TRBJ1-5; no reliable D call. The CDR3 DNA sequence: TGTGCCAGCTCACCAGGAGGGTATCAGCCCCAGCATTTT. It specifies CASSPGGYQPQHF.